This is a list of T cell receptor beta chains from one sample in a study of blood T cell repertoires in COVID-19. Sequencing used immunoSEQ multiplex PCR; TCRdb keeps in-frame clones, though not all of them. The data contain roughly 180,000 clones, around 87% of them seen just once; the ten biggest clones take up around 2.4%. Sequences were obtained from PBMCs or T cells enriched from blood (not recorded which). The receptors derive from a woman aged 25 to 39 who had recovered from COVID-19. Each CDR3 is given with its conserved first and last residue. Fields, in order: CDR3 DNA, CDR3 protein, V gene, clone size, J gene, D gene. A D gene is named only where the DNA matches it firmly. Only some rows state a clone size, as once, few, many or a class for expanded clones.

cdr3_nt: TGTGCCAGCAGTTACATCTTTAGCAATCAGCCCCAGCATTTT
cdr3_aa: CASSYIFSNQPQHF
v_call: TRBV6-2/TRBV6-3
clone_size: -
j_call: TRBJ1-5
d_call: -

cdr3_nt: TGTGCCAGCAGCCGCGGGACAGAGACCTACGAGCAGTACTTC
cdr3_aa: CASSRGTETYEQYF
v_call: TRBV3-1/TRBV3-2
clone_size: -
j_call: TRBJ2-7
d_call: -

cdr3_nt: TGCGCCAGCAGCTTGCAGTTTGCGGGAGGAGCGGATACGCAGTATTTT
cdr3_aa: CASSLQFAGGADTQYF
v_call: TRBV5-1
clone_size: -
j_call: TRBJ2-3
d_call: TRBD2

cdr3_nt: TGTGCCAGCAGCATCCGGACAGGGAGCTATGAAAAACTGTTTTTT
cdr3_aa: CASSIRTGSYEKLFF
v_call: TRBV7-8
clone_size: -
j_call: TRBJ1-4
d_call: TRBD1

cdr3_nt: TGTGCCAGTAGTGTCCGGGTCCAAATCCTCAATCAGCCCCAGCATTTT
cdr3_aa: CASSVRVQILNQPQHF
v_call: TRBV19
clone_size: -
j_call: TRBJ1-5
d_call: -

cdr3_nt: TGTGCCAGCAGCCCAACGGACAGGGGGAGCTATGGCTACACCTTC
cdr3_aa: CASSPTDRGSYGYTF
v_call: TRBV9
clone_size: -
j_call: TRBJ1-2
d_call: TRBD1

cdr3_nt: TGTGCCAGCAGCAAAGATGGAGGGCCGATCTATGGCTACACCTTC
cdr3_aa: CASSKDGGPIYGYTF
v_call: TRBV21-1
clone_size: -
j_call: TRBJ1-2
d_call: -

cdr3_nt: TGTGCCAGCAGCCTAGAATCCGGGACAGGAGAAGCTTTCTTT
cdr3_aa: CASSLESGTGEAFF
v_call: TRBV7-3
clone_size: -
j_call: TRBJ1-1
d_call: TRBD1

cdr3_nt: TGTGCCAGCCTCACAAGTAAATATAGCAATCAGCCCCAGCATTTT
cdr3_aa: CASLTSKYSNQPQHF
v_call: TRBV19
clone_size: -
j_call: TRBJ1-5
d_call: -

cdr3_nt: TGTGCCAGCAGCTTAGGTATTACAGGCGAGCAGTACTTC
cdr3_aa: CASSLGITGEQYF
v_call: TRBV7-8
clone_size: -
j_call: TRBJ2-7
d_call: -

cdr3_nt: TGTGCCAGCAGAGGGACTAGCGGGCCTCAAGAGACCCAGTACTTC
cdr3_aa: CASRGTSGPQETQYF
v_call: TRBV6-6
clone_size: -
j_call: TRBJ2-5
d_call: TRBD2

cdr3_nt: TGTGCCAGCAGCTCCGCCGGGACAGGGGGCCGGTTGGGTGAAAAACTGTTTTTT
cdr3_aa: CASSSAGTGGRLGEKLFF
v_call: TRBV13
clone_size: -
j_call: TRBJ1-4
d_call: TRBD1

cdr3_nt: TGTGCCAGCAGCTTCCCGCCCGCTACGAACACTGAAGCTTTCTTT
cdr3_aa: CASSFPPATNTEAFF
v_call: TRBV7-9
clone_size: -
j_call: TRBJ1-1
d_call: -

cdr3_nt: TGTGCCACCAGCAGAGATAACGGCGGGGGATTAGAGACCCAGTACTTC
cdr3_aa: CATSRDNGGGLETQYF
v_call: TRBV15
clone_size: -
j_call: TRBJ2-5
d_call: TRBD2

cdr3_nt: TGTGCCAGTAGTATAGACCGCCGCGGACAGTTATCTTATAATGGCTACACCTTC
cdr3_aa: CASSIDRRGQLSYNGYTF
v_call: TRBV19
clone_size: -
j_call: TRBJ1-2
d_call: -

cdr3_nt: TGTGCCAGCAGCTTAGTTCGGACTGTTACTAACTATGGCTACACCTTC
cdr3_aa: CASSLVRTVTNYGYTF
v_call: TRBV11-2
clone_size: -
j_call: TRBJ1-2
d_call: -

cdr3_nt: TGTGCCAGCGGGGGGATGAATCAGCCCCAGCATTTT
cdr3_aa: CASGGMNQPQHF
v_call: TRBV28
clone_size: -
j_call: TRBJ1-5
d_call: -

cdr3_nt: TGTGCCAGCAGCCAAGAACCGGGACTAGCGACCTACAATGAGCAGTTCTTC
cdr3_aa: CASSQEPGLATYNEQFF
v_call: TRBV4-2
clone_size: -
j_call: TRBJ2-1
d_call: TRBD2

cdr3_nt: TGTGCCACCAGCAGAGATAAGGACAGGTTTAGCACAGATACGCAGTATTTT
cdr3_aa: CATSRDKDRFSTDTQYF
v_call: TRBV15
clone_size: -
j_call: TRBJ2-3
d_call: TRBD1

cdr3_nt: TGTGCCAGCAGCTTCGGACAGGGTAATTCACCCCTCCACTTT
cdr3_aa: CASSFGQGNSPLHF
v_call: TRBV13
clone_size: -
j_call: TRBJ1-6
d_call: TRBD1

cdr3_nt: TGCACCAGCAGCCAAGGAGGTACTAGCGGGAGGGGATTGACCAATGAGCAGTTCTTC
cdr3_aa: CTSSQGGTSGRGLTNEQFF
v_call: TRBV1
clone_size: -
j_call: TRBJ2-1
d_call: -

cdr3_nt: TGTGCCAGCACCGGAGACAGGGAAGCAGATACGCAGTATTTT
cdr3_aa: CASTGDREADTQYF
v_call: TRBV2
clone_size: once
j_call: TRBJ2-3
d_call: TRBD1

cdr3_nt: TGCGCCAGCAGCTTGGGGGGCCAGACGACCGAAAAACTGTTTTTT
cdr3_aa: CASSLGGQTTEKLFF
v_call: TRBV5-1
clone_size: -
j_call: TRBJ1-4
d_call: -